Below, one T cell receptor beta chain is given with its context. Its antigen has not been determined. Per-nucleotide qualities are absent, and no much larger clonotype sits a single base away. TCRbeta CDR3 regions were amplified from genomic DNA by means of the immunoSEQ Assay, a bias-controlled multiplex PCR. As for the original processing: Within the assay, amplification of reference gene primers was used to estimate how many nucleated cells each sample contained. To quantify the absolute abundance of each unique TCRbeta CDR3 rearrangement, sequence reads were collapsed and filtered. For each sample, productive Simpson clonality was calculated by taking the square root of Simpson's diversity index across productive rearrangements. TCRdb obtained this table from immuneACCESS and retained in-frame rearrangements with V and J assigned. These tables miss some clones; where compared with another copy, unresolved V genes account for less than half of the shortfall, and the remainder is unexplained. V, J and clone size derive from that table, while D and trimming were established from the DNA sequence. The sample profile shows roughly 130,000 clones; 65% to 85% of them were found once. Of the sample, approximately 1.8% falls within the top ten clones.

Whole blood was collected in K2EDTA tubes by collaborating institutions according to the institutions' own protocols. For TCRbeta analysis, collaborators shipped samples in one of three forms: frozen whole blood, isolated PBMCs, or DNA extracted from either of those sample types. This sample is drawn from a study of blood T cell repertoires in COVID-19 (TCRdb year 2020). Notes on the research overall: Samples covering the acute and convalescent phases of COVID-19 were provided by collaborators in the United States, Italy and Spain. The material from the prospective study consisted of cDNA or gDNA derived from T cells, B-cell-depleted T cells, or PBMCs. The dataset comprised deeply sampled blood TCRbeta repertoires from subjects exposed to, actively infected with, or recovered from COVID-19. The repertoires were released in a freely available public database meant as a resource for research on the immune response to SARS-CoV-2. Samples were obtained from the ongoing ImmuneRACE study (first 160 participants) and from 1,000 to 1,500 subjects provided by 6 global collaborators. A de-identified subject ID, COVID-19 status, age in years and sex were almost always included in the sample metadata. Where HLA class I and class II types were available, the types were taken from metadata supplied by the sample provider, not from assay-based typing. Study-wide conclusions, independent of this receptor: Clinical and demographic metadata were provided uncurated, with the amount varying by source and participant.

This TCR was recovered from a man between 65 and 79 years old with acute or convalescent COVID-19. The source material was peripheral blood.

Here the CDR3 is given as CASSLVQGSGTEAFF. The base sequence is TGCGCCAGCAGCTTGGTCCAGGGATCGGGCACTGAAGCTTTCTTT. The chain joins TRBV5-1 to TRBJ1-1; the D region possibly corresponds to TRBD1 (5 bases align). Spanning cysteine to phenylalanine, the CDR3 consists of 15 amino acids. Here the CDR3 DNA is all that survives: 45 bases in frame from base 1. In the germline V gene, CDR1 corresponds to SGHRS and CDR2 to YFSETQ. The V end loses 0 bases and the J end loses 4 bases, and a stretch of 13 bases separates them.